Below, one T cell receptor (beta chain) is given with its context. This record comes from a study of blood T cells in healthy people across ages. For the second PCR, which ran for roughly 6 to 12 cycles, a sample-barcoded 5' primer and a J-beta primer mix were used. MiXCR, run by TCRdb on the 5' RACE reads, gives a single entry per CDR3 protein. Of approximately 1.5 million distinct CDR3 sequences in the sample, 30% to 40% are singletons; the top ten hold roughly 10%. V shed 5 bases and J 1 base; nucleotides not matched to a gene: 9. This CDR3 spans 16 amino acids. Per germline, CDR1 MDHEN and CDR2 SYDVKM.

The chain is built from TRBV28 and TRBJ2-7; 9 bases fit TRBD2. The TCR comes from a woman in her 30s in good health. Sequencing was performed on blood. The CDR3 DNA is TGTGCCAGCAGTCACCCTAGCGGGGCGGGTTCCTACGAGCAGTACTTC. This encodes CASSHPSGAGSYEQYF.